The T cell receptor beta chain described here comes from a study of cytomegalovirus exposure and HLA in healthy donors. The germline V gene has CDR1 MNHEY and CDR2 SVGAGI. J lost 0 bases, V lost 5 bases, and 3 bases had no gene match. This CDR3 spans 15 amino acids. For this donor, CMV serostatus was not recorded. PCR was performed using 60 Vbeta and 13 Jbeta primers. Only in-frame clones appear in the TCRdb table, and some are missing; sequencing was by immunoSEQ multiplex PCR. The sample carries 210,000 or so clones, about 83% recorded once. The V and J genes are TRBV6-5 and TRBJ1-3; 8 bases align to TRBD1. The clonotype comes from a human donor in good health. What was sequenced was PBMCs. CDR3: CASSNTGGSGNTIYF. CDR3 in DNA: TGTGCCAGCAGTAATACAGGGGGCTCTGGAAACACCATATATTTT.